This is a list of T cell receptor beta chains from one sample in a study of T cell responses to AZD1222 COVID-19 vaccine. Repertoires were generated with immunoSEQ multiplex PCR, while TCRdb's copy carries only in-frame clones and drops some. The table includes around 89,000 clones, just over 85% detected once. Material: peripheral blood, obtained on day 0 of AZD1222 vaccination. These receptor sequences come from an adult in good health. Each CDR3 is given with its conserved first and last residue. D genes are given only for firm matches. Clone size is stated in some rows and not others, as once, few, many or a class when expanded.

abundance | j_gene | v_gene | d_gene | CDR3nt | CDR3aa
- | TRBJ1-1 | TRBV19 | - | TGTGCCAGTAGTATAGGCCCGAACGAAGCTTTCTTT | CASSIGPNEAFF
- | TRBJ2-3 | TRBV3-1/TRBV3-2 | TRBD2 | TGTGCCAGCAGCCAACTGGGACTAGCCACAGATACGCAGTATTTT | CASSQLGLATDTQYF
- | TRBJ2-1 | TRBV7-8 | - | TGTGCCAGCAGCTTGGGGCCCTACAATGAGCAGTTCTTC | CASSLGPYNEQFF
- | TRBJ1-2 | TRBV6-5 | TRBD1 | TGTGCCAGCAGACCAGGGGGCGCCTTTGACTATGGCTACACCTTC | CASRPGGAFDYGYTF
- | TRBJ1-1 | TRBV5-1 | - | TGCGCCAGCAGCTTGGCCGGGGATTCGAACACTGAAGCTTTCTTT | CASSLAGDSNTEAFF
few | TRBJ2-2 | TRBV7-8 | - | TGTGCCAGCAGCTTCTACACGCGGACAGCCACCGGGGAGCTGTTTTTT | CASSFYTRTATGELFF
- | TRBJ1-2 | TRBV30 | TRBD1 | TGTGCCTGGGCGCCAGGGGGGGGCGGCTACACCTTC | CAWAPGGGGYTF
- | TRBJ2-1 | TRBV12-3/TRBV12-4 | TRBD1 | TGTGCCAGCGGACAGGGCCCGTTGGATGAGCAGTTCTTC | CASGQGPLDEQFF
- | TRBJ1-2 | TRBV27 | TRBD1 | TGTGCCAGCAGTTTATCGTATCGAGACAGGGGAACGACCACAGGCTACACCTTC | CASSLSYRDRGTTTGYTF
- | TRBJ1-5 | TRBV2 | - | TGTGCCAGCAGTGGTGACATCCATAGCAATCAGCCCCAGCATTTT | CASSGDIHSNQPQHF
- | TRBJ2-3 | TRBV6-4 | TRBD2 | TGTGCCAGCAGTGCTACTAGCGGGGGGTTTACGCAGTATTTT | CASSATSGGFTQYF
- | TRBJ2-6 | TRBV4-2 | - | TGTGCCAGCAGCCATCAAGACTCTGGGGCCAACGTCCTGACTTTC | CASSHQDSGANVLTF
- | TRBJ1-2 | TRBV3-1/TRBV3-2 | - | TGTGCCAGCAGCCAAGGTGGGGGCTACACCTTC | CASSQGGGYTF
once | TRBJ2-7 | TRBV3-1/TRBV3-2 | - | TGTGCCAGCAGCCAAGGTACGGGAATTTACTACGAGCAGTACTTC | CASSQGTGIYYEQYF
- | TRBJ2-3 | TRBV7-9 | - | TGTGCCAGCAGCCCAGAGAACCCGAGAGGGACGCAGTATTTT | CASSPENPRGTQYF
- | TRBJ2-2 | TRBV7-9 | - | TGTGCCAGCAGCTTAGCGGATGGGGAGCTGTTTTTT | CASSLADGELFF
- | TRBJ1-2 | TRBV7-2 | - | TGTGCCAGCAGCTCCCAACTGATAACTAGTGAGGGCTACACCTTC | CASSSQLITSEGYTF
- | TRBJ2-5 | TRBV18 | - | TGTGCCAGCTCAGTAGGGGTCAAAGAGACCCAGTACTTC | CASSVGVKETQYF
- | TRBJ2-1 | TRBV7-9 | - | TGTGCCAGCAGCTTAGCGGGGGGGCAGCCGTTCTTC | CASSLAGGQPFF
few | TRBJ2-1 | TRBV7-2 | TRBD2 | TGTGCCAGCAGCGGATGGCTTAGCGGGGCTAATGAGCAGTTCTTC | CASSGWLSGANEQFF
- | TRBJ2-7 | TRBV5-1 | - | TGCGCCAGCAGCTTGTCGCCCCCGGGGGACGGTGGGTACGAGCAGTACTTC | CASSLSPPGDGGYEQYF
few | TRBJ1-5 | TRBV6-5 | TRBD1 | TGTGCCAGCAACCCAGCGGGACAGGGGGATCAGCCCCAGCATTTT | CASNPAGQGDQPQHF
few | TRBJ1-1 | TRBV6-5 | - | TGTGCCAGCCATAAGGAACCTTACACTGAAGCTTTCTTT | CASHKEPYTEAFF
- | TRBJ2-3 | TRBV6-6 | - | TGTGCCAGCAGTCGCGGGGGCCCCACAGATACGCAGTATTTT | CASSRGGPTDTQYF
- | TRBJ1-5 | TRBV7-2 | - | TGTGCCAGCAGCTTAGTTGCGGGGGGGATTATCGATCAGCCCCAGCATTTT | CASSLVAGGIIDQPQHF
- | TRBJ2-7 | TRBV28 | TRBD2 | TGTGCCAGCAGTTTGGCTCGGGGTCCTAGCGGGATATCGGGCTCCTACGAGCAGTACTTC | CASSLARGPSGISGSYEQYF
- | TRBJ1-6 | TRBV6-5 | - | TGTGCCAGCAGTAGGAGGGAACTTTCAAATTCACCCCTCCACTTT | CASSRRELSNSPLHF
- | TRBJ1-1 | TRBV27 | - | TGTGCCAGCACCGGGAAACATTGGGACACTGAAGCTTTCTTT | CASTGKHWDTEAFF
- | TRBJ1-2 | TRBV6-6 | - | TGTGCCAGTCGAGATCAGGGATCGAACTATGGCTACACCTTC | CASRDQGSNYGYTF
- | TRBJ2-7 | TRBV6-5 | TRBD1 | TGTGCCAGCACCCAGGACAGGGGGCTGTACGAGCAGTACTTC | CASTQDRGLYEQYF
- | TRBJ2-1 | TRBV7-9 | TRBD1 | TGTGCCAGCAGCGTCGGGGCAGGGGGTTACAATGAGCAGTTCTTC | CASSVGAGGYNEQFF
- | TRBJ2-1 | TRBV18 | TRBD1 | TGTGCCAGCTCACCAGACAGGGGCACCTACAATGAGCAGTTCTTC | CASSPDRGTYNEQFF
few | TRBJ1-6 | TRBV5-1 | TRBD1 | TGCGCCAGCAGCTTTGGAACGGACAGGTTTAATTCACCCCTCCACTTT | CASSFGTDRFNSPLHF
- | TRBJ2-1 | TRBV12-5 | TRBD2 | TGTGCTAGTGGTTTGTATCGGGGGGGGAGCTCCTACAATGAGCAGTTCTTC | CASGLYRGGSSYNEQFF
- | TRBJ1-5 | TRBV30 | - | TGTGCCTGGAGTAAGGGGACGCAATTACAGCCCCAGCATTTT | CAWSKGTQLQPQHF
- | TRBJ1-1 | TRBV6-6 | TRBD1 | TGTGCCAGCAGTCTAGGGACAGAAGTGAACACTGAAGCTTTCTTT | CASSLGTEVNTEAFF
few | TRBJ2-2 | TRBV7-9 | TRBD1 | TGTGCCAGCAGCCCAGGACAGGGGTTTTACACCGGGGAGCTGTTTTTT | CASSPGQGFYTGELFF
- | TRBJ2-7 | TRBV7-2 | TRBD2 | TGTGCCAGCAGCCCGACTAGCGGGAGGGCCGGCGACGAGCAGTACTTC | CASSPTSGRAGDEQYF
- | TRBJ1-6 | TRBV19 | TRBD1 | TGTGCCAGTTCGACCGGGACAGAAGTTAATTCACCCCTCCACTTT | CASSTGTEVNSPLHF
- | TRBJ1-5 | TRBV7-2 | TRBD1 | TGTGCCAGCAGCTTGTACCCCGGGACAGATCAGCCCCAGCATTTT | CASSLYPGTDQPQHF
- | TRBJ2-7 | TRBV7-8 | - | TGTGCCAGCAGCTGGGGCGGACAAGCCTACGAGCAGTACTTC | CASSWGGQAYEQYF
- | TRBJ2-1 | TRBV24-1 | - | TGTGCCACCAGTGGGTGGGGGCCCGAAAGGCAGTTCTTC | CATSGWGPERQFF
- | TRBJ1-4 | TRBV14 | TRBD1 | TGTGCCAGCACGGGACAGCCTAATGAAAAACTGTTTTTT | CASTGQPNEKLFF
- | TRBJ2-1 | TRBV19 | - | TGTGCCAGTAGTATCGGCGGCCAGAGCTCCTACAATGAGCAGTTCTTC | CASSIGGQSSYNEQFF
few | TRBJ1-1 | TRBV6-5 | - | TGTGCCAGCAAAGGGGGAAGGGAAGGGACTGAAGCTTTCTTT | CASKGGREGTEAFF
once | TRBJ1-4 | TRBV2 | - | TGTGCCAGCAGTGAAGGAATTACAGGCGATAATGAAAAACTGTTTTTT | CASSEGITGDNEKLFF
- | TRBJ1-1 | TRBV5-1 | - | TGCGCCAGCAGCCCCGGGCTAGGAACCATGAACACTGAAGCTTTCTTT | CASSPGLGTMNTEAFF
once | TRBJ2-1 | TRBV7-2 | - | TGTGCCAGCAGCTTAGGGGGGTCTAATAACAATGAGCAGTTCTTC | CASSLGGSNNNEQFF
- | TRBJ1-2 | TRBV6-5 | - | TGTGCCAGCAAGATTGGACTTAACTATGGCTACACCTTC | CASKIGLNYGYTF